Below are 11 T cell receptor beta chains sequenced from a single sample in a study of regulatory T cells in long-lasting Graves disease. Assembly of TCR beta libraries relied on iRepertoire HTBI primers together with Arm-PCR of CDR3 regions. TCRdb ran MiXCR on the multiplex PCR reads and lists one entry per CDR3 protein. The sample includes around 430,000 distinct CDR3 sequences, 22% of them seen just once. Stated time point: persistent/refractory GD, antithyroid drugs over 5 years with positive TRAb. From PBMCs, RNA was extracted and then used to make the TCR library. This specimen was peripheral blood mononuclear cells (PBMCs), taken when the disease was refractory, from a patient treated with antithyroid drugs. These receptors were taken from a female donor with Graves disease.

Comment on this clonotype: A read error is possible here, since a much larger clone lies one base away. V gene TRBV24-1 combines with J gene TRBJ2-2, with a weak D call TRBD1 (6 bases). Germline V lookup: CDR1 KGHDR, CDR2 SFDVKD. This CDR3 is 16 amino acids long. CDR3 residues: CATSDLPGRGTEELFF. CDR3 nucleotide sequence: TGTGCCACCAGTGATTTGCCAGGCAGGGGCACCGAGGAGCTGTTTTTT.

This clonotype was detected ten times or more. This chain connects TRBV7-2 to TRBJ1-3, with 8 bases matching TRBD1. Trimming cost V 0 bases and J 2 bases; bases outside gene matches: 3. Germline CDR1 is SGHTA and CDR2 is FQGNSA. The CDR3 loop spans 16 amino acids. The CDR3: CASSLARGQAGNTIYF. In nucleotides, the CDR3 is TGTGCCAGCAGCTTAGCGCGGGGACAGGCTGGAAACACCATATATTTT.

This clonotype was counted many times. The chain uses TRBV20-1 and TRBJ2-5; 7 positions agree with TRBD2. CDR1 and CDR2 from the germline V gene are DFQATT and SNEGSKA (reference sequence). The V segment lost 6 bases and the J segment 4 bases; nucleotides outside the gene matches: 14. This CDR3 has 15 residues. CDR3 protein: CSAHARLAARETQYF. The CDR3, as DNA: TGCAGTGCCCACGCTCGGCTAGCGGCTAGAGAGACCCAGTACTTC.

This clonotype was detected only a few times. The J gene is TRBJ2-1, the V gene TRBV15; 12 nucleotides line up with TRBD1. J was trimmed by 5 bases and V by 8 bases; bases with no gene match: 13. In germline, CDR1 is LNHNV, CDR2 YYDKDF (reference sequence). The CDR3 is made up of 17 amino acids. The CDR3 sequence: CATVRDRGRGADNEQFF. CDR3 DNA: TGTGCCACCGTCCGGGACAGGGGGCGAGGTGCGGACAATGAGCAGTTCTTC. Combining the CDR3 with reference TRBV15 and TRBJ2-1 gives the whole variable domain DAMVIQNPRYQVTQFGKPVTLSCSQTLNHNVMYWYQQKSSQAPKLLFHYYDKDFNNEADTPDNFQSRRPNTSFCFLDIRSPGLGDTAMYLCATVRDRGRGADNEQFFGPGTRLTVL.

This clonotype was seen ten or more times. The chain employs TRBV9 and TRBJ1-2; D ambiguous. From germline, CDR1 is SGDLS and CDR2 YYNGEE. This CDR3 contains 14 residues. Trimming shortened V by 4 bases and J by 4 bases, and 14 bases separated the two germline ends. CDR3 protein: CASSLGRGGYGYTF. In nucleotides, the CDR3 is TGTGCCAGCAGCTTAGGCCGGGGTGGCTATGGCTACACCTTC.

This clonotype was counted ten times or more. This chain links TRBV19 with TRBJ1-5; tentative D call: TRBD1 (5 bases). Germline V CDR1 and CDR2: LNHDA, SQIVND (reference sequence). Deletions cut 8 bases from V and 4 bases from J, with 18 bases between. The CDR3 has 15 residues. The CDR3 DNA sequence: TGTGCCAGTCATATGGCAGGGCGGAATAATCAGCCCCAGCATTTT. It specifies CASHMAGRNNQPQHF.

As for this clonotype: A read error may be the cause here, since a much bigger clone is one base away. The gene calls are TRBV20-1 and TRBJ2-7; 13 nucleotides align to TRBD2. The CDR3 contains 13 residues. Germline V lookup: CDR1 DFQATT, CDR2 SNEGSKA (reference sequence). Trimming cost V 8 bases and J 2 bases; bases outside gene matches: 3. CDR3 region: CSTGTSGAYEQYF. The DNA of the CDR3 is TGCAGTACTGGGACTAGCGGGGCCTACGAGCAGTACTTC.

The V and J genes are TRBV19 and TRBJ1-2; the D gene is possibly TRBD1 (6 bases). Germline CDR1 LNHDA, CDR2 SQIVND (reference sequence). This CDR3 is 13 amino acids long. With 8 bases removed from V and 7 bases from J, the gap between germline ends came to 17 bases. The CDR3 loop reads CASRPKGVLGYTF. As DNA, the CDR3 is TGTGCCAGTCGTCCGAAGGGGGTTCTTGGCTACACCTTC.

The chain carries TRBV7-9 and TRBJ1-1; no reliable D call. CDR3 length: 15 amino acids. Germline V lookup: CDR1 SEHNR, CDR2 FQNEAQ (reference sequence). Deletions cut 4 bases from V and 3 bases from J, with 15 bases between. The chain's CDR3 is CASSYPSASHTEAFF. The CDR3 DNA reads TGTGCCAGCAGCTACCCGTCTGCGTCCCACACTGAAGCTTTCTTT.

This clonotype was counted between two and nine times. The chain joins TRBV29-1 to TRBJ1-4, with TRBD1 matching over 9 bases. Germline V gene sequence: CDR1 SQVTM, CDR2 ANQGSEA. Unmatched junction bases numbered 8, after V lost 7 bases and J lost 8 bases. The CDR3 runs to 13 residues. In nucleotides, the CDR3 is TGCAGCGGATCGACAGGGGGATTAGAAAAACTGTTTTTT. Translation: CSGSTGGLEKLFF.

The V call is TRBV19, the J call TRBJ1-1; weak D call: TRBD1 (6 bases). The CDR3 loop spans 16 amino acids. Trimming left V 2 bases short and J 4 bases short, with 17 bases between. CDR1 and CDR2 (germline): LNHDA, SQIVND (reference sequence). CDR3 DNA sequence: TGTGCCAGTAGTATAAAGGAGGGAATCAGGGGCACTGAAGCTTTCTTT. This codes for CASSIKEGIRGTEAFF.